This T cell receptor beta chain is from a study of naive and memory T cell subsets. Notes on the study in general: A clonotype means one alpha or beta sequence, not an alpha/beta pair.

From the second PCR step, alpha and beta chains were amplified apart. Effector memory cells were sorted as CD45RA-CD27-, EMRA cells as CD45RA+CD27-. Two oligonucleotides, mixed equimolar, formed the beta constant-region primer covering TRBC1 and TRBC2. Nested alpha and beta constant-region primers with the SP2 primer drove four PCR rounds on ligated cDNA. A 12-nucleotide UMI and the SP2 primer were added to the cDNA 3' end by oligonucleotide ligation. TCRdb re-analysed the UMI-ligation and nested PCR reads in MiXCR, keeping a single row per CDR3 protein. Of fewer than 4,500 distinct CDR3 sequences listed, 5.2% are singletons. This clonotype was seen at least ten times. The target antigen is unknown. The CDR3 extends over 15 amino acids. V dropped 1 base and J dropped 4; count of bases not matched to a gene: 5. CDR1 is SGHVS, CDR2 FNYEAQ, per germline.

The specimen sequenced was effector memory CD8+ T cells from blood. Subset denoted: effector memory, CD45RA- CD27-. The chain combines TRBV7-6 with TRBJ2-7, with 9 bases fitting TRBD2. This sequence was found in a human donor in good health. The CDR3 DNA reads TGTGCCAGCAGCTTAGGTTCGACTAGCGGATACGAGCAGTACTTC. Its translation: CASSLGSTSGYEQYF.